This entry lists 3 T cell receptor beta chains sequenced from one sample in a study of blood T cell repertoires in COVID-19. The repertoire was sequenced with immunoSEQ multiplex PCR; TCRdb's copy has only in-frame clones and lacks some. Here the sample spans some 16,000 clones, almost 90% being singletons. The sequencing sample was made of peripheral blood. The receptors come from a human donor in a cohort sampled during active COVID-19.

This clone was detected only once. The genes are TRBV4-1 and TRBJ2-5, with D tentatively TRBD1 (5 bases). This CDR3 comprises 16 residues. Germline assignment: CDR1 MGHRA and CDR2 YSYEKL. The germline V and J ends were trimmed by 3 bases and 5 bases, with 19 bases remaining between them. CDR3 in DNA: TGCGCCAGCAGCCAGTTTTCAGGGAAGGGGTCGGAGACCCAGTACTTC. Translating gives CASSQFSGKGSETQYF.

The sample holds a few counts of this clone. The chain links TRBV29-1 to TRBJ1-2, with 9 bases that match TRBD1. This CDR3 contains 13 residues. V trimming: 6 bases; J trimming: 2 bases; junction bases outside the gene matches: 4. Looked up from germline, CDR1 is SQVTM and CDR2 is ANQGSEA. The CDR3 protein is CSVTGGSNYGYTF. The CDR3 DNA follows: TGCAGCGTGACAGGGGGATCAAACTATGGCTACACCTTC.

The chain uses TRBV18 and TRBJ2-1, with 7 bases lining up with TRBD2. CDR3 length: 15 residues. The V gene end was trimmed by 3 bases and the J gene end by 2 bases; junction bases not matched to a gene: 4. Germline values: CDR1 KGHSH, CDR2 LQKENI. The DNA for the CDR3 is TGTGCCAGCTCACCCTCAGCGGGAACCTACAATGAGCAGTTCTTC. Protein product: CASSPSAGTYNEQFF.